The subject of this entry is one TCR beta chain. Clones were read by immunoSEQ multiplex PCR, and TCRdb kept only the in-frame ones, dropping some. The data hold roughly 180,000 clones, with approximately 94% observed a single time. This entry comes from a study of blood T cell repertoires in COVID-19. Seattle cases were enrolled at active infection and followed longitudinally. The germline CDR1 and CDR2 sequences are MNHEY and SVGAGI. The germline V and J ends were trimmed by 8 bases and 5 bases, with 15 bases remaining between them. CDR3 length: 14 amino acids. The TCR was taken from a man younger than 40 with COVID-19, enrolled during active disease. Source material: peripheral blood. The rearrangement joins TRBV6-5 to TRBJ1-4; D is ambiguous. The CDR3: CASVEAVRNEKLFF. CDR3 DNA sequence: TGTGCCAGCGTAGAGGCTGTGAGGAATGAAAAACTGTTTTTT.